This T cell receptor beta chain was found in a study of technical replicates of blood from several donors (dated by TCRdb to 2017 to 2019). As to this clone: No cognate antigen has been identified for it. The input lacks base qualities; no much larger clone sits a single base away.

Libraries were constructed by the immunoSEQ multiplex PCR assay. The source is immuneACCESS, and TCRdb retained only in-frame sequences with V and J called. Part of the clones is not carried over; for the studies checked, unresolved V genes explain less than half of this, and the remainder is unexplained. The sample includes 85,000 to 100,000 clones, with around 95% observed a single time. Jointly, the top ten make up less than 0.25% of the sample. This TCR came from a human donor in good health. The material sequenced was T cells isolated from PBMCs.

The DNA reads TGTGCCAGCAGCCCTAGCGGATACGTGTACAATGAGCAGTTCTTC. Translated, it reads CASSPSGYVYNEQFF. This receptor chain uses TRBV6-5 and TRBJ2-1, with 7 bases matching TRBD2. From the germline V gene, CDR1 is MNHEY and CDR2 is SVGAGI. Trimming leaves V shorter by 6 bases and J shorter by 4 bases, with the junction holding 9 bases beyond the gene matches. The CDR3 holds 15 amino acids from the cysteine to the phenylalanine. The CDR3 DNA has 45 bases and is translated from base 1.